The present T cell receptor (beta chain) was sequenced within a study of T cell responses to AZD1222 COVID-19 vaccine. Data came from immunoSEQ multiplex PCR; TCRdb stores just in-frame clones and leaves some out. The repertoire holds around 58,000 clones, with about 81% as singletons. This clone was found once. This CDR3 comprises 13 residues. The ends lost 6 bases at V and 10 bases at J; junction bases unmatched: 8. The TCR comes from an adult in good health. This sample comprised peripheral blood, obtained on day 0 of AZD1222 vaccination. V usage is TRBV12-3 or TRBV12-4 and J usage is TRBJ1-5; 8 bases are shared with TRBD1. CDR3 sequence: CASRTDTGGPQHF. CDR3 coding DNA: TGTGCCAGCAGGACTGATACAGGGGGACCCCAGCATTTT.